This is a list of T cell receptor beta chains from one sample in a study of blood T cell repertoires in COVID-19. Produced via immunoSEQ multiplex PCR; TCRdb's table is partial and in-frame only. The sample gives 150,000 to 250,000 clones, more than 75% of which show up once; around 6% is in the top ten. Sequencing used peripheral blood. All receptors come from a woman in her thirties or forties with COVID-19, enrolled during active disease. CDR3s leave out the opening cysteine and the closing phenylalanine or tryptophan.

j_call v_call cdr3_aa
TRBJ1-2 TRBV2 ASSPQAHGYT
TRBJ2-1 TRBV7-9 ASSLGGHPV
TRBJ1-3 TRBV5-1 ASSSGSGNTIY
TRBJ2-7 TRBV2 ASADYEQY
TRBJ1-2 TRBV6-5 ASNTLAALEYGYT
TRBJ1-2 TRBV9 ASSPRDGGYT
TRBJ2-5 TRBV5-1 ASSAPGAETQY
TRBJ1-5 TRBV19 ASSIGTGILQPQH
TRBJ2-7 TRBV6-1 ASSGQTSGSSYEQY
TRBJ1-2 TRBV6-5 ASRIASGYGYT
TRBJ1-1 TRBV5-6 ASSLFGEAF
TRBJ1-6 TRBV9 ASSPQTGYNSPLH
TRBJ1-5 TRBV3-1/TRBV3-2 ASSPRGSQPQH
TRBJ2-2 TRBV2 ASSAGARDTGELF
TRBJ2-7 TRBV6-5 ASSYAVKGDEQY
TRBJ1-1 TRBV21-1 ASSKSLEDGGSTEAF
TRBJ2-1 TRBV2 ASRATAIYNEQF
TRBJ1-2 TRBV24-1 ATSDATGGWDGYT
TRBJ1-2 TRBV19 ASSIIGTGLYGYT
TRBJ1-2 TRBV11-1 ASSSGTGSGYT
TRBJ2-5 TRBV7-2 ASSFYTRGQETQY
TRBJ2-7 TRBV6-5 ASRSGTGGPYEQY
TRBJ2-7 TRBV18 ASSPGLAGAEQY
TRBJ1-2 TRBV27 ASLGLPNYGYT
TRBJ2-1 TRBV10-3 AISVGGTPNNEQF
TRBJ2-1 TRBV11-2 ASSSYLAGAIYNEQF
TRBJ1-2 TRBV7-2 ASSRQGGIYGYT
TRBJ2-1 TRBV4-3 ASSVQQGPYNEQF
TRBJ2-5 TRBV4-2 ASTQLAGLGQETQY
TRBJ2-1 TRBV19 ASRGGTGVYNEQF
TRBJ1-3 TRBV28 ASSQGGSSGNTIY
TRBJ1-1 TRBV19 ATSRGVGGTEAF
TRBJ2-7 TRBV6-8 ASSYSTATLYEQY
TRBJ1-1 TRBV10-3 AISEWQSNTEAF
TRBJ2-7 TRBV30 AWSVGQGAYEQY
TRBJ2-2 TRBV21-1 PKRDRGTGELF
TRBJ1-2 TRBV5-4 ASSAGTDYGYT
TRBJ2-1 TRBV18 ASSPQIHSYNEQF
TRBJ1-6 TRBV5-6 ASSLGQSVTPLH
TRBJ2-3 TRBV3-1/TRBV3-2 ASTGTSGSADTQY
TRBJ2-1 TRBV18 ASSPETRKGINEQF
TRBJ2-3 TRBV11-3 ASSLDPGDTQY
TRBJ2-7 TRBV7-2 ASSFLGTIGSEQY
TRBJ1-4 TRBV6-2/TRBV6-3 ASSFWTTSPTNEKLF
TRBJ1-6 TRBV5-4 ASSPRTGIYNSPLH
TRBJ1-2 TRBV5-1 ASSSEGLVSART
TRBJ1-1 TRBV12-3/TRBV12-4 ASSGTGAEAF
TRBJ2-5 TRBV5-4 ASSSGTGQETQY
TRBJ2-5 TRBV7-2 ASSLVGGPGETQY
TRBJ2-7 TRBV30 AWRESGRIYEQY
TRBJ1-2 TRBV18 ASSPAGTGVKGYT
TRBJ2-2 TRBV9 ASSVSGTTNTGELF
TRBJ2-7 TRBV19 AGGGEFYEQY
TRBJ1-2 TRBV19 ASSMSTGAHYGYT
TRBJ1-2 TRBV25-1 ASTPKRGIYGYT
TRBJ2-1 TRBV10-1 ASREGTSGRSYNEQF
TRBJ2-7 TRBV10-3 AISESGGVGIDEQY